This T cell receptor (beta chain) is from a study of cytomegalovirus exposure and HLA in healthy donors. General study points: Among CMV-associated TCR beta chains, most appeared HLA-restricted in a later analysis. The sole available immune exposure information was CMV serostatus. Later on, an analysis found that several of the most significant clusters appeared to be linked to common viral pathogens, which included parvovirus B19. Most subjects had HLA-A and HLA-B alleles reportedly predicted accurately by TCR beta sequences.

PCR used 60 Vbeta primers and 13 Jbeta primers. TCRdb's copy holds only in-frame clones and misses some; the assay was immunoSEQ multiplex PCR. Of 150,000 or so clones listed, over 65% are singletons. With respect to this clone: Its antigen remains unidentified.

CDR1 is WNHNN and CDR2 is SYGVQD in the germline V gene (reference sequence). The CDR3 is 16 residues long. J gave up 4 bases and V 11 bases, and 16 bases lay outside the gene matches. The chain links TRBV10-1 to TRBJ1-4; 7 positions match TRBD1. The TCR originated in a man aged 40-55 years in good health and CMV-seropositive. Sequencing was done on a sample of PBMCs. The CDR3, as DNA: TGCGCCGGCTCCCAGGGACAGAAAGGGGATAATGAAAAACTGTTTTTT. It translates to CAGSQGQKGDNEKLFF.